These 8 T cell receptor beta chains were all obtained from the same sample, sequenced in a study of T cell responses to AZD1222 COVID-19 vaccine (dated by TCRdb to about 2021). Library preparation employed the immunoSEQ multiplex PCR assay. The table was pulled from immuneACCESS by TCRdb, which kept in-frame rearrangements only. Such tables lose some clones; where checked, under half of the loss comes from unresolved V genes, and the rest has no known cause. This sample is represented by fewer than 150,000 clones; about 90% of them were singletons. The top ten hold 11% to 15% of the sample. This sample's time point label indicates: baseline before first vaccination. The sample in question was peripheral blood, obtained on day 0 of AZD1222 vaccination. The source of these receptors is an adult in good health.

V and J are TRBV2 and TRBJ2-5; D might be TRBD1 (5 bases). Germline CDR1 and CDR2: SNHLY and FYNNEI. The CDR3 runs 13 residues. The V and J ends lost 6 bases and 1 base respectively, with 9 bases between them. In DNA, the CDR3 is TGTGCCAGCAGAGCAGACAGCCAAGAGACCCAGTACTTC. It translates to CASRADSQETQYF.

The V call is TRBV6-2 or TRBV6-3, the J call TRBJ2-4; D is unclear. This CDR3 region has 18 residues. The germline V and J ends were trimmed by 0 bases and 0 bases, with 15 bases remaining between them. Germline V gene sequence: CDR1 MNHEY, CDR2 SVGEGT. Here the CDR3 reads CASSYSRGALRAKNIQYF. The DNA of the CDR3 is TGTGCCAGCAGTTACTCGCGCGGAGCTTTAAGAGCCAAAAACATTCAGTACTTC.

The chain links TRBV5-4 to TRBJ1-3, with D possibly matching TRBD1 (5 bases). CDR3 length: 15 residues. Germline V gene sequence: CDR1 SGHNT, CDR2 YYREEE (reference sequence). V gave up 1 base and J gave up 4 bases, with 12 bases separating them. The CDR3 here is CASSLPGGKGNTIYF. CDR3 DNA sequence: TGTGCCAGCAGCTTGCCCGGGGGAAAGGGAAACACCATATATTTT.

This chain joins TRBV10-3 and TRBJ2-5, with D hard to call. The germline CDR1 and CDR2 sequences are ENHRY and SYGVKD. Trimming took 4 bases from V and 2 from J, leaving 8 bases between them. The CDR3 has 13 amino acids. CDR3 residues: CAISAVPQETQYF. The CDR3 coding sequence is TGTGCCATCAGTGCGGTGCCACAAGAGACCCAGTACTTC.

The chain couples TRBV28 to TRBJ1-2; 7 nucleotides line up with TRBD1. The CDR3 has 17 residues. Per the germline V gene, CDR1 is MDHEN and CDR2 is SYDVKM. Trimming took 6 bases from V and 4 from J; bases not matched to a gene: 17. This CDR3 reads CASSSVGVTGFSYGYTF. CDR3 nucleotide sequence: TGTGCCAGCAGCTCCGTCGGCGTGACAGGGTTTTCCTATGGCTACACCTTC.

CDR3 DNA sequence: TGTGCCAGTTCTGAAGCTTTCTTT. This sequence encodes CASSEAFF. V is TRBV19 and J is TRBJ1-1; no clear D gene. V was pared by 8 bases and J by 6 bases, with 1 base between. Germline values: CDR1 LNHDA, CDR2 SQIVND (reference sequence). The CDR3 is 8 amino acids.

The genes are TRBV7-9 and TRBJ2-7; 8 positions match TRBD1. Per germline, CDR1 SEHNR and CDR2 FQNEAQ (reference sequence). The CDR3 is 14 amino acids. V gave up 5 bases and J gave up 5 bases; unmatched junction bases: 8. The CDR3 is CASSPRGQGDEQYF. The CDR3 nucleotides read TGTGCCAGCAGCCCCAGGGGGCAAGGAGACGAGCAGTACTTC.

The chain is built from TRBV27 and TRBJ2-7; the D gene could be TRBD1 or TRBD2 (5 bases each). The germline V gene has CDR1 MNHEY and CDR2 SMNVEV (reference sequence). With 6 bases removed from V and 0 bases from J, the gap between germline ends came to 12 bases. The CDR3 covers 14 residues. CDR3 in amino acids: CASRPRGYSYEQYF. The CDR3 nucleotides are TGTGCCAGCAGACCGAGGGGATACTCCTACGAGCAGTACTTC.